Sequencing of this T cell receptor beta chain was carried out in a study of blood T cell repertoires in COVID-19. On the study more broadly: Sites across the United States, Italy and Spain contributed samples from acute and convalescent COVID-19. PBMCs, B-cell-depleted T cells, or T cells provided the cDNA or gDNA that made up the material.

Authors' processing steps: Amplified reference gene primers provided the basis for estimating nucleated cell counts. Profiling relied on immunoSEQ multiplex PCR, and the TCRdb table lists in-frame clones only, not all of them. V and J calls and clone size are those listed in that table; D and trimming were worked out from the DNA. The sample includes about 70,000 clones, 81% seen only once; the top ten take roughly 20%. Germline CDR1 LNHDA, CDR2 SQIVND (reference sequence). V lost 3 bases and J lost 2, with 13 bases in between. CDR3 length equals 15 residues. The chain links TRBV19 to TRBJ2-5, with TRBD2 as a possible D gene (6 bases). The material sequenced was peripheral blood. The clonotype originates from a woman in her 70s with acute or convalescent COVID-19. CDR3 bases: TGTGCCAGTAGTATGCAACCGGGACTTCAAGAGACCCAGTACTTC. As protein: CASSMQPGLQETQYF.